Shown below are 9 T cell receptor beta chains from a single sample sequenced in a study of blood T cell repertoires in COVID-19. The data were produced by immunoSEQ multiplex PCR, yet TCRdb's version contains in-frame clones alone and is incomplete. The table lists about 140,000 clones, 84% of them singletons. Sequenced material: peripheral blood. Source of these receptors: a woman in her sixties with acute or convalescent COVID-19.

J is TRBJ1-2 and V is TRBV5-4; D not resolved. Trimming took off 0 bases at V and 0 bases at J, with 12 bases between the two ends. The length of the CDR3 is 16 residues. CDR1 and CDR2 (germline): SGHNT, YYREEE (reference sequence). The CDR3 sequence is CASSLGSSLTNYGYTF. As DNA, the CDR3 is TGTGCCAGCAGCTTGGGGAGCTCCTTGACTAACTATGGCTACACCTTC. The variable domain in full, completed from reference TRBV5-4 and TRBJ1-2, reads ETGVTQSPTHLIKTRGQQVTLRCSSQSGHNTVSWYQQALGQGPQFIFQYYREEENGRGNFPPRFSGLQFPNYSSELNVNALELDDSALYLCASSLGSSLTNYGYTFGSGTRLTVV.

The chain is built from TRBV6-4 and TRBJ1-1; TRBD1 agrees at 9 bases. With 8 bases clipped from V and 0 bases from J, the junction kept 13 bases outside the gene matches. Germline values: CDR1 MRHNA, CDR2 SNTAGT. This CDR3 is built from 17 residues. The CDR3 DNA reads as TGTGCCAGCGCCACGAAAGGGACAGGGTATTTGAACACTGAAGCTTTCTTT. Translating gives CASATKGTGYLNTEAFF.

This clone has a single count. The chain recombines TRBV7-8 with TRBJ1-1; 8 bases match TRBD1. Unmatched junction bases numbered 17, after V lost 2 bases and J lost 3 bases. Germline V CDR1 and CDR2: SGHVS, FQNEAQ. The CDR3 totals 19 residues. CDR3 sequence reads: CASSLIGVGTGLSDTEAFF. As DNA, the CDR3 is TGTGCCAGCAGCTTAATTGGAGTAGGGACAGGCCTTAGCGACACTGAAGCTTTCTTT.

The V and J genes are TRBV28 and TRBJ2-7; TRBD2 aligns across 11 bases. J lost 6 bases, V lost 0 bases, and 10 bases had no gene match. The CDR3 totals 17 residues. Germline V gives CDR1 MDHEN, CDR2 SYDVKM. Here the CDR3 reads CASSLWTLAGGPGEQYF. Here the CDR3 DNA reads TGTGCCAGCAGTTTATGGACCCTAGCGGGAGGACCCGGCGAGCAGTACTTC.

This clone was observed a handful of times. This rearrangement joins TRBV28 to TRBJ1-2; TRBD1 matches at 7 bases. The germline gives CDR1 MDHEN, CDR2 SYDVKM. J gave up 2 bases and V 5 bases, and 2 bases lay outside the gene matches. This CDR3 region has 13 residues. The DNA for the CDR3 is TGTGCCAGCAGTAGGGGACAGAACTATGGCTACACCTTC. Its protein is CASSRGQNYGYTF.

The chain combines TRBV19 with TRBJ2-5; D might be TRBD2 (5 bases). This CDR3 has 15 residues. Deletions cut 5 bases from V and 5 bases from J, with 18 bases between. CDR1 LNHDA and CDR2 SQIVND come from the germline V gene (reference sequence). The DNA for the CDR3 is TGTGCCAGTAGTTCCTTAGGAGGAGCCTTCGAGACCCAGTACTTC. This gives the protein CASSSLGGAFETQYF. The full variable domain, completed using reference TRBV19 and TRBJ2-5, is DGGITQSPKYLFRKEGQNVTLSCEQNLNHDAMYWYRQDPGQGLRLIYYSQIVNDFQKGDIAEGYSVSREKKESFPLTVTSAQKNPTAFYLCASSSLGGAFETQYFGPGTRLLVL.

The rearrangement joins TRBV30 to TRBJ1-6; D call uncertain. This CDR3 comprises 13 residues. The V gene's germline CDR1 is GTSNPN and CDR2 SVGIG (reference sequence). The V gene lost 2 bases and the J gene lost 9 bases, with 11 bases spanning the gap. This CDR3 reads CAWSIDGRSPLHF. CDR3 nucleotide sequence: TGTGCCTGGAGTATCGATGGGCGTTCACCCCTCCACTTT.

About this clone itself: The germline gene is not matched at one end of the junction; a read error may be the cause. V is TRBV6-5 and J is TRBJ1-1; D unresolved. CDR1 MNHEY and CDR2 SVGAGI come from the germline V gene. The CDR3 extends over 14 amino acids. CDR3 bases: TGTGCCAGCAGTTTGACCCCTCGTCAGACTGAGGCTTTCTTT. This sequence encodes CASSLTPRQTEAFF.

The chain joins TRBV28 to TRBJ1-2, with TRBD1 identical over 7 bases. CDR1 is MDHEN, CDR2 SYDVKM, per germline. Unmatched junction bases numbered 7, after V lost 3 bases and J lost 0 bases. This CDR3 is 16 amino acids long. The CDR3 nucleotides are TGTGCCAGCAGTTTCCACAGGGGAAGCGCTAACTATGGCTACACCTTC. It specifies CASSFHRGSANYGYTF.